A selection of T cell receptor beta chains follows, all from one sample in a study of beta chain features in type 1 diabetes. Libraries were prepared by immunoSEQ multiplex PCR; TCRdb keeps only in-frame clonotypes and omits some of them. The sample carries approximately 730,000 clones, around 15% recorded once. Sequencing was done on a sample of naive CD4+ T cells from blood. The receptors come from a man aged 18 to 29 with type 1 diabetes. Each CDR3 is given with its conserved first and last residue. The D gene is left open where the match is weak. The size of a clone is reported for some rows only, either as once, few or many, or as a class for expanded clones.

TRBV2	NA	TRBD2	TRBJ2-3	TGTGCCAGAGCGGGGGGCCGCACAGATACGCAGTATTTT	CARAGGRTDTQYF
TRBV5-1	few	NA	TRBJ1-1	TGCGCCAGCAGCACGAGTCCCGGGACACTTGCGAACACTGAAGCTTTCTTT	CASSTSPGTLANTEAFF
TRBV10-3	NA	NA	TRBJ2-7	TGTGCCATCATAAATTCCGGGGGAGCCGAGCAGTACTTC	CAIINSGGAEQYF
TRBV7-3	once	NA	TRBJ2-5	TGTGCCAGCAGCTTGGGCAACGAAGAGACCCAGTACTTC	CASSLGNEETQYF
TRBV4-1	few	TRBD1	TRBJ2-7	TGCGCCAGCAGCCAAGGACAGGGAACCTACGAGCAGTACTTC	CASSQGQGTYEQYF
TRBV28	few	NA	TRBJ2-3	TGTGCCAGCGGAATCATTACGCAGTATTTT	CASGIITQYF
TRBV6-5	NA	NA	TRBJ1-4	TGTGCCAGCATAGGACAGCGAGGTGAAAAACTGTTTTTT	CASIGQRGEKLFF
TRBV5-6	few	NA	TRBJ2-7	TGTGCCAGCAGCTTCTTGGTCAGCTCCTACGAGCAGTACTTC	CASSFLVSSYEQYF
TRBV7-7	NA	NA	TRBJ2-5	TGTGCCAGCAGCCCCTCTGGTGGGGGGGCAGAGACCCAGTACTTC	CASSPSGGGAETQYF
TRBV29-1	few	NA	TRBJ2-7	TGCAGCGTTGTGGGTTTAACGACCTACGAGCAGTACTTC	CSVVGLTTYEQYF
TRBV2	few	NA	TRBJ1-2	TGTGCCAGCAGTGAAGCGCCGGAGGGTAGCTACACCTTC	CASSEAPEGSYTF
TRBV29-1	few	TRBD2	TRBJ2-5	TGCAGCGTTATTAATCGGTTGACTAGCGGGGCCGAGACCCAGTACTTC	CSVINRLTSGAETQYF
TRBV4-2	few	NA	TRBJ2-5	TGTGCCAGCAGCCAAGAACCTAGCGCCGGGACCCAGTACTTC	CASSQEPSAGTQYF
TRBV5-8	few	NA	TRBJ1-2	TGTGCCAGCAGCTTAACTCCGAATAACTATGGCTACACCTTC	CASSLTPNNYGYTF
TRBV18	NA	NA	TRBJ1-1	TGTGCCAGCTCACCACAGGGGGTGAACACTGAAGCTTTCTTT	CASSPQGVNTEAFF
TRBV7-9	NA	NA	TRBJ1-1	TGTGCCAGCAGCCAGGGGCGGGTGGACACTGAAGCTTTCTTT	CASSQGRVDTEAFF
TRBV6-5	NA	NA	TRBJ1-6	TGTGCCACCTCTCGAGACGACTATAATTCACCCCTCCACTTT	CATSRDDYNSPLHF
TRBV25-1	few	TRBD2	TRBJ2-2	TGTGCCAGCAGTGACTGGACTAGCGCCGGGGAGCTGTTTTTT	CASSDWTSAGELFF
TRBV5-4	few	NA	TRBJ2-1	TGTGCCAGCAGCTTGGACAATGAGCAGTTCTTC	CASSLDNEQFF
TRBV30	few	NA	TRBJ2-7	TGTGCCTGGACACCAGGGGGGCTTAGGGAGCAGTACTTC	CAWTPGGLREQYF
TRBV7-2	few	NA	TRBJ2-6	TGTGCCAGCAGCTTCTCGTGGGAGCGGGGGGCCAACGTCCTGACTTTC	CASSFSWERGANVLTF
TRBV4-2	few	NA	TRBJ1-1	TGTGCCAGCAGCCACCTCTCTACGTACCCGAACACTGAAGCTTTCTTT	CASSHLSTYPNTEAFF
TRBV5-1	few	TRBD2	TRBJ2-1	TGCGCCAGCATCCCTAGCGGGGGGCAAAATGAGCAGTTCTTC	CASIPSGGQNEQFF
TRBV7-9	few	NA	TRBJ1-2	TGTGCCAGCAGCCAAGGGACACCCGGCTACACCTTC	CASSQGTPGYTF
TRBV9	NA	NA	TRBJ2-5	TGTGCCAGCACCGATTCTGGCGGGGGCGGTTGGGAGACCCAGTACTTC	CASTDSGGGGWETQYF
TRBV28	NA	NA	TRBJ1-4	TGTGCCAGCAGTTTAGGGCCCGAGTGGTTTTTT	CASSLGPEWFF
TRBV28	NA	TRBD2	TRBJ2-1	TGTGCCAGCAGTTTACCCACAGGACTAGAATTCAATGAGCAGTTCTTC	CASSLPTGLEFNEQFF
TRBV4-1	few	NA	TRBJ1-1	TGCGCCAGCAGCCAAGGCCCCCGGAGGGGGTCGGACACTGAAGCTTTCTTT	CASSQGPRRGSDTEAFF
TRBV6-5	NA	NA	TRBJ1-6	TGTGCCATTCAGAAAGGTGATAATTCACCCCTCCACTTT	CAIQKGDNSPLHF
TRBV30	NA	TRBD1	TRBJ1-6	TGTGCCTGGAGTGTATCAGGGGGTGGTTTGCCCCTCCACTTT	CAWSVSGGGLPLHF
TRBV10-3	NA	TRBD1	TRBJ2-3	TGTGCCATCACCCCGGGACAGGGCGCTGGTGCAGATACGCAGTATTTT	CAITPGQGAGADTQYF
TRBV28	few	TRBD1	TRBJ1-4	TGTGCCAGCAGTTTAGGGACAGGGTTTGAAAAACTGTTTTTT	CASSLGTGFEKLFF
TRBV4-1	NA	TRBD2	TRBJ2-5	TGCGCCAGCAGCCCGGCGGGGGGGCCCCAAGAGACCCAGTACTTC	CASSPAGGPQETQYF
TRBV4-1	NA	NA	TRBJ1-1	TGCGCCAGCAGTCAGAGGGCACAGGGAGGAGGTGAAGCTTTCTTT	CASSQRAQGGGEAFF
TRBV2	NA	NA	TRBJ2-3	TGTGCCAGTAGCGCCGGCACAGATACGCAGTATTTT	CASSAGTDTQYF
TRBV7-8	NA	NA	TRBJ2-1	TGTGCCAGCAGCTTAGTAGTTGACAATGAGCAGTTCTTC	CASSLVVDNEQFF
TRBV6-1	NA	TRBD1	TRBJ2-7	TGTGCCAGCAGTGACCACAGGGGGCAGGACGAGCAGTACTTC	CASSDHRGQDEQYF
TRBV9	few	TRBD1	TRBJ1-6	TGTGCCAGCAGCGTAGCTGCGGGACAGAGCTCCTATAATTCACCCCTCCACTTT	CASSVAAGQSSYNSPLHF